This T cell receptor beta chain was documented in a study of T cell responses to AZD1222 COVID-19 vaccine (dated by TCRdb to about 2021). With respect to the entire study: AZD1222 recipients given second doses at about 4 weeks or at about 12 weeks were pooled, since spike-specific TCR depth and breadth were not found to differ between the two schedules. A total of approximately 250 trial participants underwent TCR sequencing, of whom about 210 had received two doses of AZD1222 and 26 had received two doses of the MenACWY control vaccine. Trial participants were enrolled by age into 18-55, 56-69 and 70-plus year subgroups, with around 150, 28 and 57 TCR-sequenced participants respectively. Beyond this particular receptor, the publication reports: Participants were mostly white British and included more females than males, and it was suggested by the authors that clonal diversity may have been underestimated. The vaccine-associated CD4 TCRs covered the entire spike protein, and the dominant responses fell in regions 160-218 and 743-854. Conclusions about previously exposed vaccinees are limited because only six or seven AZD1222 recipients were SARS-CoV-2 seropositive at baseline. The 56-69-year group was small, and its depth increase did not reach significance, likely because of low power. After two AZD1222 doses, spike-specific TCR breadth and depth were significantly higher than at day 0 and than in MenACWY recipients. Epitopes outside the regions mutated in the B.1.351 and B.1.1.7 variants were reportedly recognized by nearly half of the unique spike-specific TCRs. Because no day 14 peak-response samples were available, the repertoires could be characterized only after the peak T cell response.

Note on this clone: Its target antigen remains unknown. There are no base qualities to consult, and no much larger clone falls within one base.

The CDR3 regions of human TCRbeta chains were subjected to immunosequencing. On the authors' methods: TCRs in the repertoires were compared against a reference library of SARS-CoV-2-specific TCRs that had been generated with the MIRA antigen-specificity platform. Breadth meant the fraction of unique TCRs that were SARS-CoV-2-associated, whereas depth meant the fraction of total T cells that were SARS-CoV-2-associated. Using the MIRA data, each spike-specific TCR was mapped to the spike region that the TCR reacts to and placed in a CD4 or CD8 class. Log10-transformed breadth and depth values were compared by one-way ANOVA with Sidak's multiple comparisons tests. TCRdb carries this immuneACCESS record with in-frame sequences only. Its versions omit some clonotypes, under half of them owing to an unresolved V gene in the studies checked, with the rest unexplained. V, J and clone size derive from that table, while D and trimming were established from the DNA sequence. Counted in this sample were around 120,000 clones; 88% of them appeared once. The ten largest clonotypes hold approximately 5.4% of the sample.

What the time point label conveys for this sample: baseline before first vaccination. Samples from vaccinated people were obtained from the UK trials COV001 and COV002, which included a single-blind randomized controlled phase 2/3 trial of AZD1222 (ChAdOx1 nCoV-19) in healthy adults. For TCRbeta chain sequencing, PBMC samples from trial participants were taken at day 0 and at day 28 after the second dose. A distance of 11 bases separates the germline ends of V and J, which lose 5 bases and 6 bases respectively. The CDR3 measures 13 amino acids from cysteine to phenylalanine. Solely the CDR3 DNA is kept, with 39 bases framed from the first base. CDR1 and CDR2 are read off the germline V gene (reference sequence) as LGHDT and YNNKEL.

The TCR sequence derives from an adult in good health. The input for sequencing was peripheral blood, taken on day 0 of AZD1222 vaccination. The sequence joins TRBV3-1 (or the pseudogene TRBV3-2) to TRBJ1-5, with TRBD1 as a weak D call on 5 bases. The DNA sequence is as follows: TGTGCCAGCAGCATCAGGGAGGGTCAGCCCCAGCATTTT. Its coded protein is CASSIREGQPQHF.